The clone carrying this T cell receptor (beta chain) was detected ten times or more. Amplification yielded TCR beta CDR3 regions, with RNA transcripts as the source. With the HTBI primer set, the TCR CDR3 went through a first round of RT-PCR. TCRdb ran MiXCR on the multiplex PCR reads and lists one entry per CDR3 protein. The repertoire holds 300,000 to 400,000 distinct CDR3 sequences, roughly 18% seen once, with about half in the top ten. The sample comes from a study of T cells in Graves' hyperthyroidism and ophthalmopathy. Germline CDR1 LGHDT, CDR2 YNNKEL (reference sequence). The length of the CDR3 is 16 residues. V was clipped by 2 bases and J by 2 bases; unmatched bases: 4.

This receptor was identified in a woman in her fifties or sixties with Graves' hyperthyroidism. Sequenced material: blood. The chain links TRBV3-1 to TRBJ2-2; 8 bases map to TRBD1. CDR3 sequence (DNA): TGTGCCAGCAGCCAACTCGGGACAGGTAACACCGGGGAGCTGTTTTTT. It yields the protein CASSQLGTGNTGELFF.